These T cell receptor beta chains were read from a single sample in a study of OX40 agonist ivuxolimab in advanced cancers. Generated by immunoSEQ multiplex PCR, the TCRdb table keeps only in-frame clones and is missing some. The sample holds more than 35,000 clones, around 89% seen once. The material was CD4+ or CD8+ T cells sorted from blood, obtained in a trial of the OX40 agonist ivuxolimab. These TCRs come from an adult with an advanced solid tumor such as melanoma, head and neck, liver or kidney cancer. The CDR3 runs from the conserved cysteine through the conserved F or W. The order of the fields is J gene, V gene, D gene, clone size, CDR3 DNA, CDR3 protein. A D gene is named only where the DNA matches it firmly. Rows may omit the clone size; those that give it use once, few, many or a size class.

J gene: TRBJ2-7
V gene: TRBV9
D gene: NA
clone size: NA
CDR3 DNA: TGTGCCAGCAGCGTATTCGGGAGCTCCTACGAGCAGTACTTC
CDR3 protein: CASSVFGSSYEQYF

J gene: TRBJ1-2
V gene: TRBV7-9
D gene: TRBD1
clone size: NA
CDR3 DNA: TGTGCCAGCAGCTCTCCGGGACAGGTTAGCTATGGCTACACCTTC
CDR3 protein: CASSSPGQVSYGYTF

J gene: TRBJ2-2
V gene: TRBV21-1
D gene: NA
clone size: NA
CDR3 DNA: TGTGCCAGCAGCTCCCGGACAGCCGGGAACACCGGGGAGCTGTTTTTT
CDR3 protein: CASSSRTAGNTGELFF

J gene: TRBJ2-1
V gene: TRBV19
D gene: NA
clone size: NA
CDR3 DNA: TGTGCCAGTAGTATAGGCAATGAGCAGTTCTTC
CDR3 protein: CASSIGNEQFF

J gene: TRBJ1-4
V gene: TRBV27
D gene: NA
clone size: NA
CDR3 DNA: TGTGCCAGCAGTTTATTGTCGAATGAAAAACTGTTTTTT
CDR3 protein: CASSLLSNEKLFF

J gene: TRBJ2-7
V gene: TRBV7-8
D gene: TRBD1
clone size: once
CDR3 DNA: TGTGCCAGCAGTTGGCCGGGACAGGGGGTGCACGAGCAGTACTTC
CDR3 protein: CASSWPGQGVHEQYF

J gene: TRBJ2-3
V gene: TRBV7-9
D gene: TRBD2
clone size: NA
CDR3 DNA: TGTGCCAGCAGCTTTAGAGTCTTGCGGGGGGGAGATACGCAGTATTTT
CDR3 protein: CASSFRVLRGGDTQYF

J gene: TRBJ2-1
V gene: TRBV9
D gene: TRBD2
clone size: NA
CDR3 DNA: TGTGCCAGCAGCGCGGGCGGACTAGCGGACTACAATGAGCAGTTCTTC
CDR3 protein: CASSAGGLADYNEQFF

J gene: TRBJ2-6
V gene: TRBV27
D gene: NA
clone size: NA
CDR3 DNA: TGTGCCAGCAGTTTATTTGGCTCTGGGGCCAACGTCCTGACTTTC
CDR3 protein: CASSLFGSGANVLTF

J gene: TRBJ1-5
V gene: TRBV2
D gene: NA
clone size: NA
CDR3 DNA: TGTGCCAGCAGTGGGGGCCGTAATCAGCCCCAGCATTTT
CDR3 protein: CASSGGRNQPQHF

J gene: TRBJ2-7
V gene: TRBV9
D gene: NA
clone size: NA
CDR3 DNA: TGTGCCAGCAGCGTCGGGCCGGACGGTACCTACGAGCAGTACTTC
CDR3 protein: CASSVGPDGTYEQYF

J gene: TRBJ2-1
V gene: TRBV9
D gene: TRBD2
clone size: NA
CDR3 DNA: TGTGCCAGCAGCACTTGGGGGGGAGACACCAATGAGCAGTTCTTC
CDR3 protein: CASSTWGGDTNEQFF

J gene: TRBJ2-4
V gene: TRBV14
D gene: TRBD1
clone size: NA
CDR3 DNA: TGTGCCAGCAGGTCCCAGGGGGAAAACATTCAGTACTTC
CDR3 protein: CASRSQGENIQYF

J gene: TRBJ1-2
V gene: TRBV7-6
D gene: TRBD1
clone size: NA
CDR3 DNA: TGTGCCAGCAGCCCGACGACAGGGAGGTCGGCGGGCTACACCTTC
CDR3 protein: CASSPTTGRSAGYTF

J gene: TRBJ2-1
V gene: TRBV2
D gene: NA
clone size: NA
CDR3 DNA: TGTGCCAGCAGTGAATATCCACCCTGGGGGGCGGAAAGCTCCTACAATGAGCAGTTCTTC
CDR3 protein: CASSEYPPWGAESSYNEQFF

J gene: TRBJ2-1
V gene: TRBV19
D gene: TRBD2
clone size: once
CDR3 DNA: TGTGCCAGTAGTCCGGGGGGAGACTACAATGAGCAGTTCTTC
CDR3 protein: CASSPGGDYNEQFF

J gene: TRBJ1-6
V gene: TRBV5-6
D gene: TRBD1
clone size: NA
CDR3 DNA: TGTGCCAGCAGCTTGGTCGGGACAGGGGTCAATTCACCCCTCCACTTT
CDR3 protein: CASSLVGTGVNSPLHF

J gene: TRBJ2-7
V gene: TRBV7-2
D gene: NA
clone size: NA
CDR3 DNA: TGTGCCAGCAGCTTAGAATTGGGCTACGAGCAGTACTTC
CDR3 protein: CASSLELGYEQYF

J gene: TRBJ1-6
V gene: TRBV27
D gene: NA
clone size: NA
CDR3 DNA: TGTGCCAGCAGTTTATCGGGGTATTCACCCCTCCACTTT
CDR3 protein: CASSLSGYSPLHF

J gene: TRBJ1-3
V gene: TRBV28
D gene: NA
clone size: NA
CDR3 DNA: TGTGCCAGCAGGGGGGGCCAAGGAAACACCATATATTTT
CDR3 protein: CASRGGQGNTIYF

J gene: TRBJ1-3
V gene: TRBV23-1
D gene: NA
clone size: NA
CDR3 DNA: TGCGCCAGCAGTCACTGGCCGGGGAGCAACACCATATATTTT
CDR3 protein: CASSHWPGSNTIYF

J gene: TRBJ1-2
V gene: TRBV18
D gene: NA
clone size: NA
CDR3 DNA: TGTGCCAGCTCACCGAATTGGGGACGGGGAGGGGATGGCTACACCTTC
CDR3 protein: CASSPNWGRGGDGYTF

J gene: TRBJ2-3
V gene: TRBV28
D gene: TRBD1
clone size: NA
CDR3 DNA: TGTGCCAGCAGTCTGTTCCGGGACAGGGCGACAGATACGCAGTATTTT
CDR3 protein: CASSLFRDRATDTQYF

J gene: TRBJ2-7
V gene: TRBV6-1
D gene: NA
clone size: NA
CDR3 DNA: TGTGCCAGCAACGTAGAGGGGAGGTTCTACGAGCAGTACTTC
CDR3 protein: CASNVEGRFYEQYF

J gene: TRBJ1-6
V gene: TRBV23-1
D gene: NA
clone size: few
CDR3 DNA: TGCGCCAGCAGTCTTAGGGGACCCCTCCACTTT
CDR3 protein: CASSLRGPLHF

J gene: TRBJ2-7
V gene: TRBV5-4
D gene: TRBD1
clone size: once
CDR3 DNA: TGTGCCTACTCACAGGGCCAGGGGGTGTGGGAGCAGTACTTC
CDR3 protein: CAYSQGQGVWEQYF

J gene: TRBJ2-2
V gene: TRBV10-3
D gene: TRBD1
clone size: NA
CDR3 DNA: TGTGCCACCAGGACAGGGGAATCAGAGGGTTTCATGGCGGCCGGGGAGCTGTTTTTT
CDR3 protein: CATRTGESEGFMAAGELFF

J gene: TRBJ2-2
V gene: TRBV6-1
D gene: TRBD1
clone size: once
CDR3 DNA: TGTGCCAGCAGTGAATGGGACAGGGGGGCCGGGGAGCTGTTTTTT
CDR3 protein: CASSEWDRGAGELFF

J gene: TRBJ2-3
V gene: TRBV9
D gene: NA
clone size: NA
CDR3 DNA: TGTGCCAGCAGCTCAGGAGGGGGCCTCACAGATACGCAGTATTTT
CDR3 protein: CASSSGGGLTDTQYF

J gene: TRBJ1-1
V gene: TRBV9
D gene: NA
clone size: NA
CDR3 DNA: TGTGCCAGCAGCCCGAGGGCCAGTATCGCCATGGAGAACACTGAAGCTTTCTTT
CDR3 protein: CASSPRASIAMENTEAFF

J gene: TRBJ1-1
V gene: TRBV6-5
D gene: NA
clone size: NA
CDR3 DNA: TGTGCCAGCAGTTGGGCAGACATGAACACTGAAGCTTTCTTT
CDR3 protein: CASSWADMNTEAFF

J gene: TRBJ2-3
V gene: TRBV28
D gene: NA
clone size: NA
CDR3 DNA: TGTGCCAGCAGTTTTATAGGAGATACGCAGTATTTT
CDR3 protein: CASSFIGDTQYF

J gene: TRBJ2-7
V gene: TRBV19
D gene: TRBD1
clone size: NA
CDR3 DNA: TGTGCCAGTAGTACCCAGGGGGCGCCCCAGGACGAGCAGTACTTC
CDR3 protein: CASSTQGAPQDEQYF

J gene: TRBJ1-6
V gene: TRBV10-3
D gene: NA
clone size: NA
CDR3 DNA: TGTGCCATCAGTGACGACTCGAGCTCCTATAATTCACCCCTCCACTTT
CDR3 protein: CAISDDSSSYNSPLHF

J gene: TRBJ1-4
V gene: TRBV14
D gene: NA
clone size: NA
CDR3 DNA: TGTGCCAGCAGCCAAGAATCCGTGGGCCAGGAAAAACTGTTTTTT
CDR3 protein: CASSQESVGQEKLFF